These T cell receptor beta chains were read from a single sample in a study of blood T cell repertoires in COVID-19. Here immunoSEQ multiplex PCR was the method, and the copy in TCRdb shows in-frame clones only, minus some. Of some 200,000 clones listed, approximately 90% were seen once; the top ten hold about 5%. Sequencing input: peripheral blood. All receptors come from a woman between 40 and 55 years old with acute or convalescent COVID-19. Each CDR3 is given with its conserved first and last residue. Fields, in order: J gene, V gene, CDR3 protein.

>TRBJ2-5|TRBV4-1
CASSREMGGGAGQETQYF
>TRBJ2-1|TRBV5-8
CASSSSGGLGDEQFF
>TRBJ2-1|TRBV12-3/TRBV12-4
CASSSDNEQFF
>TRBJ1-1|TRBV12-3/TRBV12-4
CASSLGTEAFF
>TRBJ2-2|TRBV5-1
CASSLGGQGTGELFF
>TRBJ1-5|TRBV3-1/TRBV3-2
CASSQDGTKGVLQHF
>TRBJ2-2|TRBV7-9
CASSLARGAEGGELFF
>TRBJ2-1|TRBV24-1
CATSDRRYSYNEQFF
>TRBJ1-2|TRBV5-4
CASTKPDLIYGYTF
>TRBJ1-4|TRBV20-1
CSAIDRGHEKLFF
>TRBJ1-3|TRBV15
CATSRGLTGGAGNTIYF
>TRBJ1-1|TRBV27
CASRTGLSNTEAFF
>TRBJ1-1|TRBV7-2
CASSFGGDRGTNTEAFF
>TRBJ1-1|TRBV9
CASSALRANTEAFF
>TRBJ1-1|TRBV6-5
CASRGTGRAEAFF
>TRBJ1-6|TRBV6-5
CASKTGQQNSPLHF
>TRBJ2-1|TRBV11-2
CASSLWGGEAQEQFF
>TRBJ2-3|TRBV4-1
CASSHPPDRASTDTQYF
>TRBJ2-4|TRBV25-1
CASSDPHRGTAKNIQYF
>TRBJ1-2|TRBV30
CAWSQQGIYGYTF
>TRBJ2-4|TRBV10-3
CAISAGGDGNIQYF
>TRBJ1-2|TRBV6-5
CASSYGGSNYGYTF
>TRBJ2-3|TRBV27
CASSATSLVSNTQYF
>TRBJ1-4|TRBV27
CASSLNGRIEKLFF
>TRBJ2-5|TRBV15
CATSRDRGTQYF
>TRBJ1-6|TRBV15
CASRDTNSPLHF
>TRBJ2-3|TRBV5-1
CASSLQGKRTDTQYF